This TCR beta chain was obtained from a study of shared clonotypes between healthy human individuals. General study results and limits: Generation probabilities of non-shared clonotypes were lower (relative to those shared by all four donors). When naive CD4 clonotypes were compared across a handful of donors, about 4.8% were shared. The expectation was that sequencing depth would affect clonotype sharing among donors. The study drew on few donors, limiting represented genetic and exposure-history diversity.

This clone appeared a single time. The target antigen is unknown. This sample includes further DNA sequences coding for the same CDR3. The repertoire was sequenced with immunoSEQ multiplex PCR; TCRdb's copy has only in-frame clones and lacks some. The sample yields approximately 1.9 million clones, over 85% seen once. Naive CD8 cells, CD45RO-negative and positively selected for CCR7, excluded terminally differentiated effector memory CD45RA+ cells. This CDR3 is built from 17 residues. V lost 2 bases, J lost 1 base, and 3 bases stayed unmatched. The germline gives CDR1 MDHEN, CDR2 SYDVKM. The chain joins TRBV28 to TRBJ2-1, with TRBD2 matching 12 bases. The sequencing input was naive CD8+ T cells from PBMCs. The receptor's source is a man aged 18 to 30 in good health. Some clones in this sample may be carry-over from other donors' samples. CDR3 in amino acids: CASSLGLAGGSYNEQFF. The CDR3 region has the DNA TGTGCCAGCAGTTTAGGGCTAGCGGGAGGGTCCTACAATGAGCAGTTCTTC.